The 26 T cell receptor beta chains presented below share a single source sample, sequenced in a study of blood T cell repertoires in COVID-19. Using immunoSEQ multiplex PCR, the repertoire was profiled, and TCRdb retains in-frame clones only, with some absent. There are some 110,000 clones in the sample; around 74% occur only once, and less than 20% lies in the top ten. The sample was peripheral blood. The receptors were gathered from a woman in her 70s with acute or convalescent COVID-19.

The gene calls are TRBV5-6 and TRBJ1-5; TRBD1 matches at 11 bases. Germline V CDR1 and CDR2: SGHDT, YYEEEE. The CDR3 sequence is 16 residues long. Trimming cost V 3 bases and J 0 bases; bases outside gene matches: 2. The CDR3 reads CASSSGQGDSNQPQHF. CDR3 DNA sequence: TGTGCCAGCAGCTCGGGACAGGGGGATAGCAATCAGCCCCAGCATTTT.

This clone was counted between two and nine times. The chain couples TRBV27 to TRBJ1-5, with TRBD1 identical over 10 bases. The junction had 1 base not matched to a gene; V was cut back by 0 bases and J by 2 bases. The CDR3 contains 16 residues. Germline CDR1 MNHEY, CDR2 SMNVEV (reference sequence). CDR3 in amino acids: CASSLSGTGGNQPQHF. The DNA for the CDR3 is TGTGCCAGCAGTTTATCGGGGACAGGGGGCAATCAGCCCCAGCATTTT.

The chain links TRBV19 to TRBJ1-6; unclear D gene. The length of the CDR3 is 16 residues. V was cut by 3 bases and J by 5 bases, with 14 bases left in between. The germline CDR1 and CDR2 sequences are LNHDA and SQIVND (reference sequence). CDR3 residues: CASSMGGGRNNSPLHF. The CDR3 DNA reads TGTGCCAGTAGTATGGGAGGCGGCCGAAATAATTCACCCCTCCACTTT.

In DNA, the CDR3 is TGTGCCAGCAGCTTACAGGACTACGAGCAGTACTTC. Translating gives CASSLQDYEQYF. The genes are TRBV7-9 and TRBJ2-7; no clear D. Deletions cut 2 bases from V and 3 bases from J, with 5 bases between. CDR1 SEHNR and CDR2 FQNEAQ come from the germline V gene (reference sequence). The length of the CDR3 is 12 residues.

The chain has TRBV5-1 and TRBJ2-3; 7 bases match TRBD1. V shed 0 bases and J 4 bases; nucleotides not matched to a gene: 8. The germline CDR1 and CDR2 sequences are SGHRS and YFSETQ. The CDR3 consists of 16 residues. The CDR3 nucleotides read TGCGCCAGCAGCTTGGAAGGCAGGGGGTATTCAGATACGCAGTATTTT. This sequence encodes CASSLEGRGYSDTQYF.

The chain joins TRBV5-1 to TRBJ2-2; 7 nucleotides line up with TRBD1. J was trimmed by 10 bases and V by 4 bases; bases with no gene match: 10. Germline-derived CDR1 and CDR2 are SGHRS and YFSETQ. The CDR3 extends over 14 amino acids. The CDR3 sequence is CASSARQGSAELFF. In nucleotides, the CDR3 is TGCGCCAGCAGCGCCAGACAGGGTTCGGCGGAGCTGTTTTTT.

The J gene is TRBJ2-1, the V gene TRBV12-3 or TRBV12-4; 9 bases map to TRBD1. The ends lost 4 bases at V and 6 bases at J; junction bases unmatched: 1. The CDR3 extends over 13 amino acids. CDR3 sequence reads: CASSSGQGNEQFF. CDR3 DNA: TGTGCCAGCAGTTCGGGACAGGGCAATGAGCAGTTCTTC.

This rearrangement joins TRBV28 to TRBJ2-2, with a possible D match to TRBD2 (5 bases). The CDR3 sequence is 18 residues long. Trimming pared 1 base from V and 6 bases from J, leaving 21 bases between. The germline V gene encodes CDR1 MDHEN and CDR2 SYDVKM. The CDR3 here is CASSLFRRGSSTPGELFF. CDR3 in DNA: TGTGCCAGCAGTTTATTCCGCCGGGGTAGCAGTACACCCGGGGAGCTGTTTTTT.

The chain uses TRBV19 and TRBJ1-4; D is uncertain. From germline, CDR1 is LNHDA and CDR2 SQIVND (reference sequence). V was shortened by 9 bases and J by 1 base, with 18 bases between the two germline ends. The CDR3 is 16 residues long. The CDR3 DNA sequence: TGTGCCAGCCGGGATTTGAGAGTGGTAACTAATGAAAAACTGTTTTTT. Translation: CASRDLRVVTNEKLFF.

This clone was recorded a few times. The chain is built from TRBV4-1 and TRBJ1-2; 10 bases match TRBD1. J lost 3 bases, V lost 3 bases, and 7 bases had no gene match. Per germline, CDR1 MGHRA and CDR2 YSYEKL. This CDR3 is 16 amino acids long. The CDR3 region has the DNA TGCGCCAGCAGCCAGCCCGGGACAGGGGAGCACTATGGCTACACCTTC. As protein: CASSQPGTGEHYGYTF.

The chain couples TRBV5-6 to TRBJ2-5; D is ambiguous. The CDR3 covers 13 residues. Trimming removed 1 base at V and 5 bases at J, with 9 bases between. Looked up from germline, CDR1 is SGHDT and CDR2 is YYEEEE. CDR3 in DNA: TGTGCCAGCAGCTTGATAGCTGGGGAGACCCAGTACTTC. As protein: CASSLIAGETQYF.

The V and J genes are TRBV3-1 (or the pseudogene TRBV3-2) and TRBJ1-3; TRBD1 aligns across 9 bases. This CDR3 has 16 residues. CDR1 is LGHDT, CDR2 YNNKEL, per germline (reference sequence). V dropped 4 bases and J dropped 0; count of bases not matched to a gene: 4. The CDR3 sequence: CASSLDRGSSGNTIYF. CDR3 bases: TGTGCCAGCAGCCTTGACAGGGGGAGCTCTGGAAACACCATATATTTT.

This rearrangement joins TRBV7-8 to TRBJ1-1; D unclear. Trimming cost V 6 bases and J 5 bases, with 7 bases left between them. This CDR3 has 11 residues. Germline values: CDR1 SGHVS, CDR2 FQNEAQ. CDR3 amino acids: CASSLLTEAFF. CDR3 nucleotide sequence: TGTGCCAGCAGTCTTCTTACTGAAGCTTTCTTT. The variable domain in full, with the rest retrieved from reference TRBV7-8 and TRBJ1-1, is GAGVSQSPRYKVAKRGQDVALRCDPISGHVSLFWYQQALGQGPEFLTYFQNEAQLDKSGLPSDRFFAERPEGSVSTLKIQRTQQEDSAVYLCASSLLTEAFFGQGTRLTVV.

The chain recombines TRBV10-2 with TRBJ2-5, with D possibly TRBD2 on 5 matching bases. The CDR3 totals 15 residues. Per the germline V gene, CDR1 is WSHSY and CDR2 is SAAADI. The V end lost 3 bases, the J end lost 2 bases, and 13 bases lay between the germline ends. The CDR3 nucleotides read TGCGCCAGCAGTGATCGGGGTAGGAGGCAAGAGACCCAGTACTTC. Translating it yields CASSDRGRRQETQYF.

In its sample, this clone was seen once. This chain joins TRBV4-2 and TRBJ1-2, with 7 bases that match TRBD1. Germline trimming cut 3 bases from V and 4 bases from J; bases unmatched to any gene: 5. The CDR3 consists of 14 residues. Per germline, CDR1 LGHNA and CDR2 YNFKEQ. The CDR3, as DNA: TGTGCCAGCAGCCACGAACAGGGGACCTATGGCTACACCTTC. It translates to CASSHEQGTYGYTF.

The rearrangement links TRBV11-2 to TRBJ2-5; 8 bases match TRBD2. The CDR3 totals 14 residues. V shed 5 bases and J 5 bases; nucleotides not matched to a gene: 7. CDR1 SGHAT and CDR2 FQNNGV come from the germline V gene. CDR3 in DNA: TGTGCCAGCAGCCCCGGGGGGGCAGGGGAGACCCAGTACTTC. Translation gives CASSPGGAGETQYF.

This chain links TRBV24-1 with TRBJ1-5; no firm D call. Per the germline V gene, CDR1 is KGHDR and CDR2 is SFDVKD. V was cut by 4 bases and J by 2 bases, with 11 bases left in between. CDR3 length: 15 residues. Here the CDR3 reads CATSDSRKGNQPQHF. The CDR3, as DNA: TGTGCCACCAGTGACAGCAGGAAGGGCAATCAGCCCCAGCATTTT.

The CDR3 bases are TGTGCCAGCAGCCCCGGGTCAGCGGGAGCCTACAATGAGCAGTTCTTC. It codes for CASSPGSAGAYNEQFF. The rearrangement joins TRBV7-9 to TRBJ2-1; 8 bases fit TRBD2. The CDR3 totals 16 residues. Germline V gene sequence: CDR1 SEHNR, CDR2 FQNEAQ (reference sequence). Losses at the gene ends were 5 bases for V and 2 bases for J; bases not matched to a gene: 8.

The table lists this clone with a count of one. The chain joins TRBV5-1 to TRBJ1-3; the match to TRBD1 covers 9 bases. V shed 4 bases and J 3 bases; nucleotides not matched to a gene: 8. The CDR3 spans 16 residues. Germline V CDR1 and CDR2: SGHRS, YFSETQ. CDR3 amino acids: CASSRPGTGNGNTIYF. DNA for the CDR3: TGCGCCAGCAGCCGGCCCGGGACAGGGAATGGAAACACCATATATTTT.

This chain connects TRBV5-1 to TRBJ2-7; 9 nucleotides agree with TRBD1. J lost 0 bases, V lost 3 bases, and 4 bases had no gene match. CDR1 is SGHRS and CDR2 is YFSETQ in the germline V gene. This CDR3 is 15 amino acids long. The CDR3 is CASSSGTGTSYEQYF. CDR3 coding DNA: TGCGCCAGCAGCTCAGGGACAGGGACCTCCTACGAGCAGTACTTC.

This rearrangement joins TRBV12-3 or TRBV12-4 to TRBJ2-1; the D is unclear. This CDR3 has 13 residues. V was clipped by 5 bases and J by 4 bases, with 9 bases between them. CDR3 amino acids: CASSAQKYNEQFF. CDR3 in DNA: TGTGCCAGCAGTGCCCAGAAGTACAATGAGCAGTTCTTC.

The rearrangement uses TRBV5-1 and TRBJ1-2; 8 bases agree with TRBD1. V lost 0 bases and J lost 4; bases outside the gene matches: 8. The germline V gene has CDR1 SGHRS and CDR2 YFSETQ. The CDR3 contains 16 residues. The CDR3 nucleotides read TGCGCCAGCAGCTTGGGACAGGGGCGGAGGGTCTATGGCTACACCTTC. Translated, it gives CASSLGQGRRVYGYTF.

The chain carries TRBV14 and TRBJ1-6; D is unclear. The germline V gene encodes CDR1 SGHDN and CDR2 FVKESK. Deletions cut 2 bases from V and 8 bases from J, with 7 bases between. The CDR3 is 13 amino acids. The CDR3 DNA follows: TGTGCCAGCAGCCAAACGAGGGATTCACCCCTCCACTTT. Translation: CASSQTRDSPLHF.

The chain carries TRBV5-1 and TRBJ1-2, with D perhaps matching TRBD1 (5 bases). The CDR3 loop spans 15 amino acids. Germline V CDR1 and CDR2: SGHRS, YFSETQ. Trimming took off 9 bases at V and 5 bases at J, with 23 bases between the two ends. The CDR3 reads CATSTGTSFGYGYTF. For the CDR3, the DNA is TGCGCCACCTCAACCGGGACTTCGTTTGGGTATGGCTACACCTTC. Looking up the rest from reference TRBV5-1 and TRBJ1-2 gives the full variable domain: KAGVTQTPRYLIKTRGQQVTLSCSPISGHRSVSWYQQTPGQGLQFLFEYFSETQRNKGNFPGRFSGRQFSNSRSEMNVSTLELGDSALYLCATSTGTSFGYGYTFGSGTRLTVV.

This chain joins TRBV7-8 and TRBJ1-2; D possibly corresponds to TRBD1 (6 bases). Looked up from germline, CDR1 is SGHVS and CDR2 is FQNEAQ. The CDR3 covers 13 residues. V dropped 3 bases and J dropped 8 bases, with 13 bases sitting between them. CDR3 in amino acids: CASSFTGGGGYTF. The CDR3 DNA reads as TGTGCCAGCAGCTTTACGGGGGGCGGAGGCTACACCTTC.

The rearrangement links TRBV7-2 to TRBJ1-3; D gene uncertain. This CDR3 region has 15 residues. The V gene's germline CDR1 is SGHTA and CDR2 FQGNSA. V was shortened by 5 bases and J by 0 bases, with 11 bases between the two germline ends. The CDR3 coding sequence is TGTGCCAGCAGCCCCGCGGCGGGCTCTGGAAACACCATATATTTT. Translating gives CASSPAAGSGNTIYF.